This T cell receptor (beta chain) derives from a study of T-cell memory formation after mild COVID-19. Regarding the study as a whole: Nothing confirmed that second-wave clones peaking on day 37 were specific for SARS-CoV-2.

TCRdb analysed the 5' RACE reads with MiXCR anew, one entry per CDR3 protein. The sample has about 470,000 distinct CDR3 sequences; 20% to 25% are singletons. About this clonotype: The antigen remains undetermined.

Trimming at V came to 5 bases and at J to 4 bases, leaving 4 bases not matched to a gene. Germline-derived CDR1 and CDR2 are SGHTA and FQGNSA. The CDR3 has 13 residues. The source of this sequence is an adult woman who had mild COVID-19 (a few samples of this study predate the infection). Cell type and time point are not known. V and J are TRBV7-2 and TRBJ2-7; TRBD1 aligns across 8 bases. Sample: PBMCs or a T cell subset sorted from them (not recorded which). The CDR3 loop reads CASSRTGKYEQYF. The CDR3 DNA is TGTGCCAGCAGCCGGACAGGGAAGTACGAGCAGTACTTC.